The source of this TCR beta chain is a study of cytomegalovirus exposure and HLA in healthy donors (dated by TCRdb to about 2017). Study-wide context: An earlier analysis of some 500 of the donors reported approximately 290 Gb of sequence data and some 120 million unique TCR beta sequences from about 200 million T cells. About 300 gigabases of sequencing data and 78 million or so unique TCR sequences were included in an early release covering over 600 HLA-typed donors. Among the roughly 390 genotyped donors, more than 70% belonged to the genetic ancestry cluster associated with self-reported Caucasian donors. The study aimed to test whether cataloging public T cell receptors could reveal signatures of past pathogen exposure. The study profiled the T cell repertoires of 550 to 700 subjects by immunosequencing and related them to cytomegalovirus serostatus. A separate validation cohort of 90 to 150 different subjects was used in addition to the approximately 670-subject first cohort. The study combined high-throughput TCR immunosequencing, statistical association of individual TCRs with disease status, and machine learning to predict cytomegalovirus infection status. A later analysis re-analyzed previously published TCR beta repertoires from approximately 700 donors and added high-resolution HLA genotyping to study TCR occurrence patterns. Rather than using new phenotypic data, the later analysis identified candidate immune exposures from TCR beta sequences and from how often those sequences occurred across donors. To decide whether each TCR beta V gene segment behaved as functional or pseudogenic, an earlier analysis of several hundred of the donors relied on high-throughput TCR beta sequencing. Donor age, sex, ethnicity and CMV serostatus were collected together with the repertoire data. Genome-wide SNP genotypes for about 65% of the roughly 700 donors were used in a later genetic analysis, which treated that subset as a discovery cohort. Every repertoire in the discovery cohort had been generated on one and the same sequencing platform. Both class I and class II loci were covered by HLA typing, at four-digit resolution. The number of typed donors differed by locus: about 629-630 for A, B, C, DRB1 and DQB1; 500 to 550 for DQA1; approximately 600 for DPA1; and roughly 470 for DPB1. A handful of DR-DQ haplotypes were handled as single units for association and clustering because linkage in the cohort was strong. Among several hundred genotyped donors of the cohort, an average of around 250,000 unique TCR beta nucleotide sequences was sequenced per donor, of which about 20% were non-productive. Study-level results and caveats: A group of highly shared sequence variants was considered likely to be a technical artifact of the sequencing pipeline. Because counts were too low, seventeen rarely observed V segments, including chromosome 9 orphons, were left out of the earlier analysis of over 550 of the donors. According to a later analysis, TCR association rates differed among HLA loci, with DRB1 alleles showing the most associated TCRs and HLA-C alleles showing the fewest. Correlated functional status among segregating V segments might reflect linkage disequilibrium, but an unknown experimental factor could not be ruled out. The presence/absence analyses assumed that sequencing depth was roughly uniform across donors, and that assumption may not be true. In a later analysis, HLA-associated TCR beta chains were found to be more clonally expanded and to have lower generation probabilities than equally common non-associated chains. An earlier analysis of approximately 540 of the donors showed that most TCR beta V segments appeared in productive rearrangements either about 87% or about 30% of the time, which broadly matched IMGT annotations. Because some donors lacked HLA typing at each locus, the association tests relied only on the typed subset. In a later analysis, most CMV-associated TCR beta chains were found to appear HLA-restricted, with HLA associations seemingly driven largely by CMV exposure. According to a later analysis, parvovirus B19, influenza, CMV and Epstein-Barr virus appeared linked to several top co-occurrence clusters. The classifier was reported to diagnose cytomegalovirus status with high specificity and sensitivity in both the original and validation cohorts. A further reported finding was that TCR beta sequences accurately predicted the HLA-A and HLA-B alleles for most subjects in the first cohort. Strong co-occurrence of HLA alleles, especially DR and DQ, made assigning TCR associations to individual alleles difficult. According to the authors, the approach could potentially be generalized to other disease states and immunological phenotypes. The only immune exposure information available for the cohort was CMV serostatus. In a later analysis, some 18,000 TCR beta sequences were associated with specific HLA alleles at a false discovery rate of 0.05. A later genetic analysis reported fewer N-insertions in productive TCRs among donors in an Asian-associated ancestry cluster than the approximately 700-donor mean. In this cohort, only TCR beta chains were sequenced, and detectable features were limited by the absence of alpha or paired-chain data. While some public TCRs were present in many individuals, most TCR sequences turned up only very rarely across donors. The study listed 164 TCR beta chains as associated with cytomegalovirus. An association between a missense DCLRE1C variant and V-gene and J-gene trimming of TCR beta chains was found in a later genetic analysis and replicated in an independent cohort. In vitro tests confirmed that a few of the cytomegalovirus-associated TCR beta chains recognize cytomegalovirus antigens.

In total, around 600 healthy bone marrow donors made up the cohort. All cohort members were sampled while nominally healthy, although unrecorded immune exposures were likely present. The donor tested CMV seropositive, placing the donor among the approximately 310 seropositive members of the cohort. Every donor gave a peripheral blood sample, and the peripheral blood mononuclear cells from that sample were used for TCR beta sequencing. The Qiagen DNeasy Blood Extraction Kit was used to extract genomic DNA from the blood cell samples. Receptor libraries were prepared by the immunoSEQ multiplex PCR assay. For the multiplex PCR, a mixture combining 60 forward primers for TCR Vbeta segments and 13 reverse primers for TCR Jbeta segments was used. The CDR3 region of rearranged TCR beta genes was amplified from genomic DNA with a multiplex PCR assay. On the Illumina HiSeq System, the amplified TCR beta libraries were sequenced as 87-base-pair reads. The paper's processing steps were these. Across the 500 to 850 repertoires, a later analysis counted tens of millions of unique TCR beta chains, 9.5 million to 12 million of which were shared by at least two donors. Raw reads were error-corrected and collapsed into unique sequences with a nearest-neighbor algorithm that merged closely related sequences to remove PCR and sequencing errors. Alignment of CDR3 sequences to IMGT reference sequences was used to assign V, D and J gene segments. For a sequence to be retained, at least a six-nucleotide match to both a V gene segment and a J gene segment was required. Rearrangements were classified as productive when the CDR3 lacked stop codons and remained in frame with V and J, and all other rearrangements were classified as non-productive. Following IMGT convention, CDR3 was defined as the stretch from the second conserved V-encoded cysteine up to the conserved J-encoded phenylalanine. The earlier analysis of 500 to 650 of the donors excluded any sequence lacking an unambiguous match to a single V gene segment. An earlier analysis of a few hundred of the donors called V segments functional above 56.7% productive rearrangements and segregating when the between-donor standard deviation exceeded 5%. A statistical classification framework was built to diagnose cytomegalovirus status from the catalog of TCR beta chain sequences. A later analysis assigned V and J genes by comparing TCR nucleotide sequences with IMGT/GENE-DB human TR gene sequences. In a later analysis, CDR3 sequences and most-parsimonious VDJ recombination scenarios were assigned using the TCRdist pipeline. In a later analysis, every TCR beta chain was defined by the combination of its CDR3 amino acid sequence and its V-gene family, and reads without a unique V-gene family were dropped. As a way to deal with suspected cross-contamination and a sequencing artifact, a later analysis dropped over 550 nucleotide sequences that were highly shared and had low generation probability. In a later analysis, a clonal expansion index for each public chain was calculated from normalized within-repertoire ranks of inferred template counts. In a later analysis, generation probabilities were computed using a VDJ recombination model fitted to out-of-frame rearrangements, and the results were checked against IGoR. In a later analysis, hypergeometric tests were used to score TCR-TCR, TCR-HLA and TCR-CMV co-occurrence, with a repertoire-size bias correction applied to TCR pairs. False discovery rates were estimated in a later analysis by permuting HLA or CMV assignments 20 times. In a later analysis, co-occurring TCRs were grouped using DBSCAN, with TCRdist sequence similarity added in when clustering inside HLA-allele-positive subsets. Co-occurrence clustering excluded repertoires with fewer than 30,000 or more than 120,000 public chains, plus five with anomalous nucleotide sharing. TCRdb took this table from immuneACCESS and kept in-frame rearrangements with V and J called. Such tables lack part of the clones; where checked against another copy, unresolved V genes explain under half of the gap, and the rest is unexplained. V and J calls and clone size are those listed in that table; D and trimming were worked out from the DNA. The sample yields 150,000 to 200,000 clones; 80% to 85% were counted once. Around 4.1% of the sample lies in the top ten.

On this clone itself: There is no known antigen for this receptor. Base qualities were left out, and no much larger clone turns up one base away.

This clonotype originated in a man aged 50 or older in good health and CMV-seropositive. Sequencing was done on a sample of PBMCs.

The nucleotides are TGTGCCAGCAGTTACTCCCGGGACAGGGGGCTTGCGGAAGCTTTCTTT. Protein translation: CASSYSRDRGLAEAFF. The chain was built from TRBV6-5 and TRBJ1-1; the junction holds 12 bases that match TRBD1. Here V drops 0 bases and J drops 8 bases, and the junction holds 7 bases not matched to any gene. The CDR3, from cysteine to phenylalanine, totals 16 residues. The kept DNA is CDR3 alone, 48 bases in frame from the first base. Based on the germline V gene, the CDR1 and CDR2 sequences are MNHEY and SVGAGI.